A single sample gave rise to the 25 T cell receptor beta chains below, sequenced in a study of T cell repertoires in ileal Crohn's disease. Method: immunoSEQ multiplex PCR; TCRdb's copy keeps in-frame clones and lacks some. The sample includes 5,500 to 7,500 clones, over 75% of them seen just once. The sample taken for sequencing was ileal tissue. The source of these receptors is an adult with Crohn's disease.

This clone was counted once. The chain combines TRBV5-4 with TRBJ2-2; 7 bases fit TRBD2. Trimming at V came to 4 bases and at J to 0 bases, leaving 3 bases not matched to a gene. The CDR3 runs to 15 residues. CDR1 is SGHNT, CDR2 YYREEE, per germline (reference sequence). As DNA, the CDR3 is TGTGCCAGCAGCCAAGGACTAGCGAACACCGGGGAGCTGTTTTTT. Its translation is CASSQGLANTGELFF.

This chain links TRBV29-1 with TRBJ2-1; TRBD2 matches 10 bases. The V gene's germline CDR1 is SQVTM and CDR2 ANQGSEA. V dropped 7 bases and J dropped 8; count of bases not matched to a gene: 11. The CDR3 extends over 14 amino acids. The CDR3 protein is CSAQWLAGAYEQFF. The CDR3 nucleotides read TGCAGCGCTCAATGGCTAGCGGGAGCCTATGAGCAGTTCTTC.

This CDR3 is CASSYTRASYGYTF. The CDR3 DNA reads as TGTGCCAGCAGTTACACGAGGGCCTCGTATGGCTACACCTTC. V gene TRBV6-5 combines with J gene TRBJ1-2; no firm D call. Looked up from germline, CDR1 is MNHEY and CDR2 is SVGAGI. This CDR3 is 14 amino acids long. Trimming removed 2 bases from V and 5 bases from J, with 12 bases in between.

The gene calls are TRBV6-1 and TRBJ1-1, with D unresolved. V was trimmed by 2 bases and J by 0 bases, leaving 10 bases between them. The germline V gene has CDR1 MNHNS and CDR2 SASEGT. CDR3 length: 15 residues. CDR3: CASSEWGVLNTEAFF. CDR3 DNA: TGTGCCAGCAGTGAATGGGGAGTTTTGAACACTGAAGCTTTCTTT.

This clone was recorded once. The chain uses TRBV5-1 and TRBJ1-1; perhaps TRBD1 as D (6 bases). CDR1 is SGHRS, CDR2 YFSETQ, per germline. V was clipped by 4 bases and J by 8 bases, with 15 bases between them. The length of the CDR3 is 13 residues. The CDR3 sequence: CASSRQPGQEAFF. Written as DNA, the CDR3 is TGCGCCAGCAGCCGCCAACCGGGACAAGAAGCTTTCTTT.

The rearrangement joins TRBV5-4 to TRBJ2-7, with D tentatively TRBD1 (5 bases). V lost 4 bases, J lost 0 bases, and 11 bases lay in between. In germline, CDR1 is SGHNT, CDR2 YYREEE (reference sequence). This CDR3 region has 14 residues. The CDR3: CASSPEGDSYEQYF. The DNA for the CDR3 is TGTGCCAGCAGCCCCGAAGGGGACTCCTACGAGCAGTACTTC.

This clone was observed a handful of times. The V call is TRBV10-3, the J call TRBJ2-1; the match to TRBD1 covers 7 bases. In germline, CDR1 is ENHRY, CDR2 SYGVKD. This CDR3 spans 16 amino acids. V lost 10 bases, J lost 3 bases, and 15 bases stayed unmatched. CDR3 sequence reads: CATADRDSDIYNEQFF. Written as DNA, the CDR3 is TGTGCCACCGCCGATCGGGACAGCGACATCTACAATGAGCAGTTCTTC.

This rearrangement joins TRBV19 to TRBJ1-4; D call uncertain. The CDR3 totals 16 residues. Germline-derived CDR1 and CDR2 are LNHDA and SQIVND (reference sequence). V was clipped by 4 bases and J by 4 bases, with 16 bases between them. The CDR3 bases are TGTGCCAGTAGTAAAGGTCGGGATCAGATTAATGAAAAACTGTTTTTT. Translation gives CASSKGRDQINEKLFF.

The chain is built from TRBV6-1 and TRBJ1-2, with TRBD1 as a possible D gene (5 bases). The germline V gene encodes CDR1 MNHNS and CDR2 SASEGT. The length of the CDR3 is 13 residues. Trimming removed 8 bases from V and 3 bases from J, with 13 bases in between. The CDR3 spells CASWQGADYGYTF. The CDR3 DNA sequence: TGTGCCAGCTGGCAGGGTGCCGACTATGGCTACACCTTC.

This sequence joins TRBV23-1 and TRBJ2-2, with D possibly TRBD2 on 6 matching bases. TRBV23-1 is sorted into the ORF group, with uncertain function. The ends were cut back, 7 bases at V and 1 base at J, with 19 bases in the middle. The CDR3 is 17 amino acids. Here the CDR3 DNA reads TGCGCCAGCAAGGGGCCGAGGAGGGCGAGGAACACCGGGGAGCTGTTTTTT. Translating it yields CASKGPRRARNTGELFF.

The rearrangement links TRBV7-9 to TRBJ2-7; D is possibly TRBD1 (6 bases). Germline CDR1 is SEHNR and CDR2 is FQNEAQ (reference sequence). V was trimmed by 5 bases and J by 1 base, leaving 15 bases between them. The length of the CDR3 is 15 residues. The CDR3 here is CASSPPGVGSYEQYF. The CDR3 DNA is TGTGCCAGCAGCCCCCCAGGGGTAGGTTCCTACGAGCAGTACTTC.

V and J are TRBV5-6 and TRBJ2-7, with 8 bases identical to TRBD2. This CDR3 contains 15 residues. The germline V gene encodes CDR1 SGHDT and CDR2 YYEEEE. V dropped 3 bases and J dropped 4; count of bases not matched to a gene: 9. The CDR3 coding sequence is TGTGCCAGCAGCTCTATTGGACTAGCAGCGTACGAGCAGTACTTC. Residues: CASSSIGLAAYEQYF.

The rearrangement joins TRBV28 to TRBJ2-7; 8 bases fit TRBD2. CDR1 is MDHEN, CDR2 SYDVKM, per germline. This CDR3 has 14 residues. J was trimmed by 5 bases and V by 3 bases; bases with no gene match: 6. The CDR3 DNA reads TGTGCCAGCAGTTTCCTCGGGGGGGCTAACGAGCAGTACTTC. Translated, it gives CASSFLGGANEQYF.

This clone has just one count. The chain employs TRBV5-5 and TRBJ2-1, with D unclear. The germline gives CDR1 SGHKS, CDR2 YYEKEE (reference sequence). V shed 1 base and J shed 8 bases, with 7 bases lying between them. This CDR3 has 12 amino acids. CDR3 protein: CASSLIRDEQFF. In DNA form, the CDR3 reads TGTGCCAGCAGCTTGATCCGGGATGAGCAGTTCTTC.

V gene TRBV27 combines with J gene TRBJ1-5; TRBD1 matches 8 bases. The CDR3 has 14 amino acids. The V gene end was trimmed by 5 bases and the J gene end by 3 bases; junction bases not matched to a gene: 3. Germline V gene data show CDR1 as MNHEY and CDR2 as SMNVEV (reference sequence). CDR3 sequence (DNA): TGTGCCAGCAGTGCAGGGGGCGTCAATCAGCCCCAGCATTTT. Its protein is CASSAGGVNQPQHF.

The count of this clone is one. The CDR3 loop is CASSMASYSDTQYF. CDR3 nucleotides: TGTGCCAGTAGTATGGCCAGTTATTCAGATACGCAGTATTTT. The J gene is TRBJ2-3, the V gene TRBV19; D remains unclear. The V gene lost 3 bases and the J gene lost 4 bases, with 11 bases spanning the gap. The CDR3 spans 14 residues. The germline V gene encodes CDR1 LNHDA and CDR2 SQIVND (reference sequence).

The V and J genes are TRBV6-1 and TRBJ1-1; the D is unclear. Germline V gene lookup returns CDR1 MNHNS and CDR2 SASEGT. Trimming left V 6 bases short and J 0 bases short, with 5 bases between. The CDR3 covers 12 residues. CDR3 region: CASSFMNTEAFF. For the CDR3, the DNA is TGTGCCAGCAGCTTTATGAACACTGAAGCTTTCTTT.

V is TRBV6-6 and J is TRBJ1-5, with D uncertain. The CDR3 runs 14 residues. The V end lost 4 bases, the J end lost 0 bases, and 7 bases lay between the germline ends. Germline assignment: CDR1 MNHNY and CDR2 SVGAGI (reference sequence). The CDR3 is CASSSPGSNQPQHF. For the CDR3, the DNA is TGTGCCAGCAGTTCGCCCGGTAGCAATCAGCCCCAGCATTTT.

This chain joins TRBV5-4 and TRBJ2-7; tentative D call: TRBD1 (6 bases). Germline-derived CDR1 and CDR2 are SGHNT and YYREEE (reference sequence). Between the trimmed V and J ends, which lost 4 bases and 7 bases, there was a span of 21 bases. This CDR3 comprises 15 residues. The CDR3 sequence: CASSPRGAGASEQYF. In DNA, the CDR3 is TGTGCCAGCAGCCCGCGTGGGGCAGGGGCATCGGAGCAGTACTTC.

This rearrangement joins TRBV27 to TRBJ2-1; 9 bases fit TRBD2. V shed 3 bases, J shed 9 bases, and the junction held 6 bases outside the gene matches. The germline V gene encodes CDR1 MNHEY and CDR2 SMNVEV (reference sequence). The CDR3 is 14 amino acids. CDR3 in amino acids: CASSFQRGVREQFF. The CDR3 DNA reads as TGTGCCAGCAGTTTCCAGCGGGGGGTTCGTGAGCAGTTCTTC.

The chain's CDR3 is CAWSVKVSSYDSYEQYF. As DNA, the CDR3 is TGTGCCTGGAGTGTAAAGGTTTCTAGCTATGATTCCTACGAGCAGTACTTC. The chain employs TRBV30 and TRBJ2-7; D is perhaps TRBD2 (5 bases). CDR3 length equals 17 residues. Germline CDR1 is GTSNPN and CDR2 is SVGIG (reference sequence). The V end was cut by 0 bases, the J end by 1 base, with 19 bases between.

The V and J genes are TRBV5-1 and TRBJ2-7; 10 nucleotides agree with TRBD1. The CDR3 consists of 19 residues. In germline, CDR1 is SGHRS, CDR2 YFSETQ. With 4 bases clipped from V and 3 bases from J, the junction kept 19 bases outside the gene matches. CDR3 nucleotides: TGCGCCAGCAGCGCCTACTCGTTCCGGGACAGGGGATCCCTCTACGAGCAGTACTTC. As protein: CASSAYSFRDRGSLYEQYF.

The chain employs TRBV11-2 and TRBJ1-1; tentatively, D is TRBD1 (5 bases). The germline V and J ends were trimmed by 4 bases and 1 base, with 13 bases remaining between them. Germline values: CDR1 SGHAT, CDR2 FQNNGV. CDR3 size: 15 residues. CDR3 residues: CASSSAGLRNTEAFF. The CDR3 DNA sequence: TGTGCCAGCAGCTCGGCGGGACTCAGGAACACTGAAGCTTTCTTT.

This chain joins TRBV27 and TRBJ2-7, with a possible D match to TRBD2 (7 bases). Germline CDR1 is MNHEY and CDR2 is SMNVEV (reference sequence). The CDR3 sequence is 14 residues long. The ends were cut back, 2 bases at V and 4 bases at J, with 12 bases in the middle. In DNA form, the CDR3 reads TGTGCCAGCAGTTTAGGCAGGGGAGGGTACGAGCAGTACTTC. Amino acid sequence: CASSLGRGGYEQYF.

J is TRBJ2-5 and V is TRBV5-4; 10 bases align to TRBD1. Germline CDR1 is SGHNT and CDR2 is YYREEE (reference sequence). V was clipped by 4 bases and J by 2 bases; unmatched bases: 5. The CDR3 loop spans 15 amino acids. CDR3 sequence (DNA): TGTGCCAGCAGCCCCGAGGGACAGGGGCAAGAGACCCAGTACTTC. It yields the protein CASSPEGQGQETQYF.